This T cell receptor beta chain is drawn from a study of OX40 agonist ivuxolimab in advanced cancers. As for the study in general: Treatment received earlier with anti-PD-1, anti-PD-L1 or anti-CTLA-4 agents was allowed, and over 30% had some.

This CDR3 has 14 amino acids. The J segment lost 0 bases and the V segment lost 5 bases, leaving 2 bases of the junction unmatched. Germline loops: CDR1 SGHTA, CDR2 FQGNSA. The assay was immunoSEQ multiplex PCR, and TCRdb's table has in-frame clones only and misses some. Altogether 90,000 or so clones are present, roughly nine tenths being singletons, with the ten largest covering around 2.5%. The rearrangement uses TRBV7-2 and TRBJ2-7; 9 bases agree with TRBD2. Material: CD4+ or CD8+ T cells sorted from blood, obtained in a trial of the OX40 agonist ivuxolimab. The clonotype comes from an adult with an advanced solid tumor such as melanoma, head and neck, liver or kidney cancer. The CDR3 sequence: CASSAGGPSYEQYF. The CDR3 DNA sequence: TGTGCCAGCAGCGCGGGGGGGCCCTCCTACGAGCAGTACTTC.